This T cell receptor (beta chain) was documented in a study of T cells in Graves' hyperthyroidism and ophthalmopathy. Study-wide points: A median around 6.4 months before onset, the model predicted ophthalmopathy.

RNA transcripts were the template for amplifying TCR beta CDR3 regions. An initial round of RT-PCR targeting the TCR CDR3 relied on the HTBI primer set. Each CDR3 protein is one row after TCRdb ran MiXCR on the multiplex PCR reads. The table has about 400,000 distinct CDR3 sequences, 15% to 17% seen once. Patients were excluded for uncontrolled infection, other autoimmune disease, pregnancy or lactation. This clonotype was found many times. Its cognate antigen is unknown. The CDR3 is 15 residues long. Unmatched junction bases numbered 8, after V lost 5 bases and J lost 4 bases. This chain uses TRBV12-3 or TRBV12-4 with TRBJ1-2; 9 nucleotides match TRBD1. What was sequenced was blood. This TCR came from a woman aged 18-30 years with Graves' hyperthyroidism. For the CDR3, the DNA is TGTGCCAGCAGTCCCACAGGGGGCGCGGGCTATGGCTACACCTTC. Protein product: CASSPTGGAGYGYTF.